This passage covers 23 T cell receptor beta chains from one sample sequenced in a study of T cell clonality in common variable immunodeficiency. Study-wide points: In common variable immunodeficiency, TCR beta chains reportedly carried fewer deletions and N-nucleotide insertions.

Antigens of these TCRs are unknown. Only in-frame clones appear in the TCRdb table, and some are missing; sequencing was by immunoSEQ multiplex PCR. The specimen has tens of thousands of clones, none found just once. The sequencing sample was made of peripheral blood mononuclear cells. These TCRs come from a human donor with common variable immunodeficiency.

Regarding this clone: With the read ending 3 residues before the CDR3 end, the germline J gene is used to fill in that end. The rearrangement joins TRBV19 to TRBJ1-2; 9 bases are shared with TRBD1. V shed 6 bases and J 7 bases; nucleotides not matched to a gene: 9. The length of the CDR3 is 14 residues. Germline lookup yields CDR1 LNHDA and CDR2 SQIVND (reference sequence). The covered CDR3 bases are TGTGCCAGTAGGAGGACAGGGGAGGTCCGTGGC. Translated: CASRRTGEVRG. The entire CDR3 is CASRRTGEVRGYTF.

As regards this clone: The read ends 3 residues shy of where the CDR3 ends; the end is completed using the germline J gene. V and J are TRBV30 and TRBJ1-5, with D maybe TRBD1 (6 bases). The CDR3 has 13 amino acids. Between the trimmed V and J ends, which lost 8 bases and 7 bases, there was a span of 18 bases. Germline V gene sequence: CDR1 GTSNPN, CDR2 SVGIG (reference sequence). The CDR3 DNA, read in part, is TGTGCCAGTAGTTCTGAGGGGGGGCAGCCC. The encoded protein is CASSSEGGQP. The full CDR3 protein is CASSSEGGQPQHF.

This clone was found many times. The CDR3 end falls 3 residues outside the read, so it is completed with the germline J gene. The chain combines TRBV30 with TRBJ2-1; D unclear. Germline V gene sequence: CDR1 GTSNPN, CDR2 SVGIG (reference sequence). The CDR3 extends over 13 amino acids. Trimming stripped 3 bases from V and 3 bases from J, with 9 bases between. The CDR3 DNA, read in part, is TGTGCCTGGAGGGCGGCCCTCTACAATGAG. It is translated as CAWRAALYNE. The entire CDR3 sequence reads CAWRAALYNEQFF.

Comment on this clone: The sequenced fragment ends 3 residues before the CDR3 boundary, so the rest is inferred from the germline J gene. V is TRBV30 and J is TRBJ1-6, with no clear D. Trimming cost V 0 bases and J 7 bases, with 7 bases left between them. CDR1 is GTSNPN, CDR2 SVGIG, per germline (reference sequence). This CDR3 spans 13 amino acids. The CDR3 sequence is CAWSVNTNSPLHF. The part of the CDR3 DNA that was read is TGTGCCTGGAGTGTTAACACCAATTCACCC.

The table lists this clone with many counts. The read ends 3 residues before the CDR3 terminus; that terminus is restored from the germline J gene. The rearrangement joins TRBV20-1 to TRBJ1-2; D gene unclear. The V and J ends lost 0 bases and 3 bases respectively, with 8 bases between them. This CDR3 region has 13 residues. Germline CDR1 DFQATT, CDR2 SNEGSKA (reference sequence). The CDR3 sequence is CSARDGGYYGYTF. The CDR3 DNA, read in part, is TGCAGTGCTAGAGATGGAGGGTACTATGGC.

As concerns this clone: The read gets to within 3 residues of the CDR3 end, and the germline J gene fills in the rest. The chain joins TRBV25-1 to TRBJ2-1; 7 bases map to TRBD2. Germline V lookup: CDR1 MGHDK, CDR2 SYGVNS. Trimming cost V 3 bases and J 8 bases; bases outside gene matches: 13. The CDR3 runs 16 residues. The part of the CDR3 DNA that was read is TGTGCCAGCAGTGACGTAGCGGGCCTCACGCGGGATGAG. Encoded protein: CASSDVAGLTRDE. From start to end, the CDR3 is CASSDVAGLTRDEQFF.

Ten or more counts support this clone. The CDR3 end lies 3 residues beyond the end of the read and is filled in from the germline J gene. The chain combines TRBV6-2 or TRBV6-3 with TRBJ2-2; D is undetermined. From germline, CDR1 is MNHEY and CDR2 SVGEGT. V lost 5 bases and J 5 bases, leaving 12 bases between the germline ends. The CDR3 is made up of 14 amino acids. CDR3 sequence: CASSLLARTGELFF. The sequenced CDR3 bases are TGTGCCAGCAGTCTTTTAGCACGAACCGGGGAG.

In regard to this clone: The read ends 3 residues before the CDR3 terminus; that terminus is restored from the germline J gene. This chain joins TRBV7-3 and TRBJ2-5, with 8 positions matching TRBD2. The CDR3 is made up of 15 amino acids. Trimming took 2 bases from V and 5 from J; bases not matched to a gene: 7. The germline V gene encodes CDR1 SGHTA and CDR2 FQGTGA. The CDR3 spells CASSLSAGDRETQYF. The DNA read from the CDR3 is TGTGCCAGCAGCTTATCAGCGGGAGACCGGGAGACC. The variable domain in full, completed from reference TRBV7-3 and TRBJ2-5, reads GAGVSQTPSNKVTEKGKYVELRCDPISGHTALYWYRQSLGQGPEFLIYFQGTGAADDSGLPNDRFFAVRPEGSVSTLKIQRTERGDSAVYLCASSLSAGDRETQYFGPGTRLLVL.

Details on this clone: The read gets to within 3 residues of the CDR3 end, and the germline J gene fills in the rest. This rearrangement joins TRBV6-1 to TRBJ2-6; TRBD2 is a possible D gene (6 bases). The CDR3 consists of 14 residues. Germline V lookup: CDR1 MNHNS, CDR2 SASEGT. The V end was cut by 1 base, the J end by 9 bases, with 10 bases between. The CDR3 DNA, read in part, is TGTGCCAGCAGTGAAGGGTGGGGACTCAACGTC. Protein sequence: CASSEGWGLNV. The full CDR3 sequence reads CASSEGWGLNVLTF.

Comments on this clone: The read terminates 3 residues before the CDR3 end, so the remaining end is supplied by the germline J gene. V and J are TRBV7-2 and TRBJ2-3, with 7 bases lining up with TRBD1. V was pared by 2 bases and J by 2 bases, with 4 bases of the junction left unmatched. There are 15 residues in the CDR3. Per the germline V gene, CDR1 is SGHTA and CDR2 is FQGNSA. CDR3 sequence: CASSLYGQDTDTQYF. Partial CDR3 DNA: TGTGCCAGCAGCTTATACGGACAGGACACAGATACG. The whole variable domain, filled in from reference TRBV7-2 and TRBJ2-3, reads GAGVSQSPSNKVTEKGKDVELRCDPISGHTALYWYRQSLGQGLEFLIYFQGNSAPDKSGLPSDRFSAERTGGSVSTLTIQRTQQEDSAVYLCASSLYGQDTDTQYFGPGTRLTVL.

This clone came up many times. The read is 3 residues too short to cover the CDR3 end, so that end is filled in from the germline J gene. This chain connects TRBV28 to TRBJ1-2; D is perhaps TRBD1 (5 bases). The length of the CDR3 is 16 residues. Germline CDR1 is MDHEN and CDR2 is SYDVKM. V gave up 4 bases and J gave up 7 bases, with 22 bases separating them. CDR3 DNA, as far as it was read: TGTGCCAGCAGTTCGGGTCAGGGAGTAGTGTTGGGTGGC. Translating it yields CASSSGQGVVLGG. The CDR3 reads in full as CASSSGQGVVLGGYTF.

Details on this clone: The CDR3 end lies 3 residues beyond the end of the read and is filled in from the germline J gene. The chain joins TRBV6-1 to TRBJ2-7; 7 bases are shared with TRBD1. Germline-derived CDR1 and CDR2 are MNHNS and SASEGT. CDR3 length: 14 residues. The V gene end was trimmed by 1 base and the J gene end by 2 bases; junction bases not matched to a gene: 2. CDR3 amino acids: CASSEGQGAYEQYF. The CDR3 DNA, read in part, is TGTGCCAGCAGTGAAGGGCAGGGGGCCTACGAG.

This clone has ten or more counts. The DNA ends 3 residues before the CDR3 does, and the rest of the CDR3 is filled in from the germline J gene. The chain couples TRBV11-3 to TRBJ1-2, with 8 positions matching TRBD1. With 5 bases clipped from V and 7 bases from J, the junction kept 9 bases outside the gene matches. The CDR3 has 14 amino acids. CDR1 and CDR2 (germline): SGHNT, YENEEA. The sequenced part of the CDR3 DNA is TGTGCCAGCAGCACGGACAGGGCATCCTCTGGC. Its protein product is CASSTDRASSG. The whole CDR3 sequence reads CASSTDRASSGYTF.

In this sample, this clone turned up many times. A read error may produce the germline difference seen at one junction end. The CDR3 goes on 3 residues after the read ends, and that part is filled in from the germline J gene. Other nucleotide sequences in the sample specify the same CDR3. This sequence joins TRBV4-2 and TRBJ2-7; perhaps TRBD2 as D (6 bases). The CDR3 covers 16 residues. CDR1 LGHNA and CDR2 YNFKEQ come from the germline V gene. The CDR3 protein is CASSQDTLARAAEQYF. CDR3 bases read: TGCGCCAGCAGCCAAGACACCCTAGCGCGAGCGGCCGAG.

This clone appeared many times. The sequenced fragment ends 3 residues before the CDR3 boundary, so the rest is inferred from the germline J gene. The chain uses TRBV30 and TRBJ2-3; TRBD2 is a possible D gene (5 bases). This CDR3 region has 15 residues. CDR1 is GTSNPN and CDR2 is SVGIG in the germline V gene (reference sequence). Trimming cost V 5 bases and J 2 bases, with 17 bases left between them. The part of the CDR3 DNA that was read is TGTGCCTGGGGCGGCCAGCGGACCAACACAGATACG. It specifies CAWGGQRTNTDT. The full-length CDR3 reads as CAWGGQRTNTDTQYF. Combining the CDR3 with reference TRBV30 and TRBJ2-3 gives the whole variable domain SQTIHQWPATLVQPVGSPLSLECTVEGTSNPNLYWYRQAAGRGLQLLFYSVGIGQISSEVPQNLSASRPQDRQFILSSKKLLLSDSGFYLCAWGGQRTNTDTQYFGPGTRLTVL.

This clone has a handful of counts. The read terminates 3 residues ahead of where the CDR3 ends, so the germline J gene completes it. This rearrangement joins TRBV6-2 or TRBV6-3 to TRBJ2-7; no firm D call. The germline V gene encodes CDR1 MNHEY and CDR2 SVGEGT. The V end lost 5 bases, the J end lost 4 bases, and 9 bases lay between the germline ends. The CDR3 length is 12 residues. CDR3 loop: CASSTYFYEQYF. Incomplete CDR3 DNA: TGTGCCAGCAGTACTTACTTTTACGAG.

The sample holds a few counts of this clone. The CDR3 end is not reached by the read, which stops 3 residues before it; the germline J gene fills it in. V gene TRBV7-8 combines with J gene TRBJ2-1, with 7 bases lining up with TRBD2. Germline V CDR1 and CDR2: SGHVS, FQNEAQ. There are 13 residues in the CDR3. The V gene end was trimmed by 4 bases and the J gene end by 8 bases; junction bases not matched to a gene: 5. The CDR3 bases that were read are TGTGCCAGCAGCTCCAGCGGGATGGATGAG. Translated: CASSSSGMDE. The CDR3 as a whole reads CASSSSGMDEQFF.

On this clone: The CDR3 end is not reached by the read, which stops 3 residues before it; the germline J gene fills it in. This rearrangement joins TRBV7-3 to TRBJ2-7; tentatively, D is TRBD2 (6 bases). Germline CDR1 is SGHTA and CDR2 is FQGTGA. The V end lost 7 bases, the J end lost 5 bases, and 21 bases lay between the germline ends. This CDR3 is built from 15 residues. Incomplete CDR3 DNA: TGTGCCAGCACCTCGAGAATAGCGGAGCCTCACGAG. Protein sequence: CASTSRIAEPHE. The whole CDR3 region reads CASTSRIAEPHEQYF.

In regard to this clone: Read sequence stops 3 residues before the CDR3 end, and the germline J gene provides the missing end. The rearrangement links TRBV7-3 to TRBJ2-5; 10 nucleotides align to TRBD2. This CDR3 has 15 residues. Germline V lookup: CDR1 SGHTA, CDR2 FQGTGA. Losses at the gene ends were 3 bases for V and 5 bases for J; bases not matched to a gene: 6. CDR3 DNA (partial): TGTGCCAGCAGCTTGAAAGCGGGAGGGATCGAGACC. Protein: CASSLKAGGIET. The CDR3, in full, reads CASSLKAGGIETQYF.

This clone showed up many times. The read terminates 3 residues ahead of where the CDR3 ends, so the germline J gene completes it. The V call is TRBV7-6, the J call TRBJ2-7; D is uncertain. The CDR3 extends over 14 amino acids. Between the trimmed V and J ends, which lost 0 bases and 0 bases, there was a span of 6 bases. CDR1 is SGHVS and CDR2 is FNYEAQ in the germline V gene. The CDR3: CASSLAGSSYEQYF. Incomplete CDR3 DNA: TGTGCCAGCAGCTTAGCGGGCAGCTCCTACGAG. Complete variable domain (other parts from reference TRBV7-6 and TRBJ2-7): GAGVSQSPRYKVTKRGQDVALRCDPISGHVSLYWYRQALGQGPEFLTYFNYEAQQDKSGLPNDRFSAERPEGSISTLTIQRTEQRDSAMYRCASSLAGSSYEQYFGPGTRLTVT.

This clone is labeled medium-sized. Read sequence stops 3 residues before the CDR3 end, and the germline J gene provides the missing end. The chain has TRBV20-1 and TRBJ1-6; maybe TRBD1 (6 bases). Germline assignment: CDR1 DFQATT and CDR2 SNEGSKA (reference sequence). The CDR3 totals 16 residues. V shed 0 bases and J shed 7 bases, with 16 bases lying between them. The DNA read from the CDR3 is TGCAGTGCTAGAGATAGGGTCGCACAGGGAAATTCACCC. It codes for CSARDRVAQGNSP. The CDR3 in its entirety is CSARDRVAQGNSPLHF.

This clone was counted ten times or more. Read coverage stops 3 residues before the CDR3 terminus; the germline J gene supplies the remainder. V and J are TRBV7-2 and TRBJ1-5, with TRBD1 as a possible D gene (5 bases). CDR1 SGHTA and CDR2 FQGNSA come from the germline V gene. With 1 base removed from V and 4 bases from J, the gap between germline ends came to 8 bases. This CDR3 region has 14 residues. The part of the CDR3 DNA that was read is TGTGCCAGCAGCTTAGGGGGGGGGAATCAGCCC. It translates to CASSLGGGNQP. The full CDR3 reads CASSLGGGNQPQHF.

This clone was detected only a few times. The CDR3 is CSARTGNEKLFF. The covered CDR3 bases are TGCAGTGCTAGGACAGGGAACGAAAAA. V gene TRBV20-1 combines with J gene TRBJ1-4, with 7 positions matching TRBD1. The read is 3 residues too short to cover the CDR3 end, so that end is filled in from the germline J gene. Germline CDR1 is DFQATT and CDR2 is SNEGSKA (reference sequence). This CDR3 contains 12 residues. V was clipped by 3 bases and J by 8 bases; unmatched bases: 3.